A selection of T cell receptor beta chains follows, all from one sample in a study of T and B cells in COVID-19 patients. Each CDR3 protein is one row after TCRdb ran MiXCR on the multiplex PCR reads. Here the sample spans tens of thousands of distinct CDR3 sequences, about a third being singletons. The sequenced sample was blood. These receptors were taken from a human donor who had recovered from COVID-19. The CDR3 runs from the conserved cysteine through the conserved F or W. D genes are given only for firm matches. Clone size, where shown, is once, few, many, or a class for clones that have expanded.

CDR3 DNA: TGCGCCAGCAGCTTGAATGTCAGGACAACAAGGGTAGAGACCCAGTACTTC
CDR3 protein: CASSLNVRTTRVETQYF
J gene: TRBJ2-5
clone size: few
V gene: TRBV5-1
D gene: NA

CDR3 DNA: TGTGCCACCTCGGGACACCGTGAGTCACCCCTCCACTTT
CDR3 protein: CATSGHRESPLHF
J gene: TRBJ1-6
clone size: few
V gene: TRBV11-3
D gene: NA

CDR3 DNA: TGTGCCAGCAGTTTCGGCAATCAGCCCCAGCATTTT
CDR3 protein: CASSFGNQPQHF
J gene: TRBJ1-5
clone size: NA
V gene: TRBV12-3/TRBV12-4
D gene: NA

CDR3 DNA: TGTGCCAGCAGCACCATAAGGCTTCACAACACCGGGGAGCTGTTTTTT
CDR3 protein: CASSTIRLHNTGELFF
J gene: TRBJ2-2
clone size: NA
V gene: TRBV14
D gene: NA

CDR3 DNA: TGTGCCAGCAGCTCAACAGGGGATCAGCCCCAGCATTTT
CDR3 protein: CASSSTGDQPQHF
J gene: TRBJ1-5
clone size: NA
V gene: TRBV7-9
D gene: TRBD1

CDR3 DNA: TGTGCCAGCAGTCTTAGGGAGGACACCGGGGAGCTGTTTTTT
CDR3 protein: CASSLREDTGELFF
J gene: TRBJ2-2
clone size: many
V gene: TRBV12-3/TRBV12-4
D gene: NA

CDR3 DNA: TGCAGTGCTAGTAGAACTAGCGGGGGCCCTCCTTCAGATACGCAGTATTTT
CDR3 protein: CSASRTSGGPPSDTQYF
J gene: TRBJ2-3
clone size: few
V gene: TRBV20-1
D gene: TRBD2

CDR3 DNA: TGCGCCAGCAGCTTAAGGCAGGGGGTCGGCAATGAGCAGTTCTTC
CDR3 protein: CASSLRQGVGNEQFF
J gene: TRBJ2-1
clone size: NA
V gene: TRBV5-1
D gene: TRBD1

CDR3 DNA: TGTGCCAGCAGCTCCGGGGGGAGGGGAGGGTACCAAGAGACCCAGTACTTC
CDR3 protein: CASSSGGRGGYQETQYF
J gene: TRBJ2-5
clone size: NA
V gene: TRBV7-3
D gene: TRBD2

CDR3 DNA: TGTGCCTGGAACAGTCAACGCGGGGGTGAGCAGTACTTC
CDR3 protein: CAWNSQRGGEQYF
J gene: TRBJ2-7
clone size: NA
V gene: TRBV30
D gene: TRBD2

CDR3 DNA: TGTGCCAGCAGCCCGAGCAATGGGATCGACTACACCTTC
CDR3 protein: CASSPSNGIDYTF
J gene: TRBJ1-2
clone size: few
V gene: TRBV7-6
D gene: NA

CDR3 DNA: TGTGCCAGCAGTTTGAAACGTGGCCTAGCGGAGAAAAACATTCAGTACTTC
CDR3 protein: CASSLKRGLAEKNIQYF
J gene: TRBJ2-4
clone size: few
V gene: TRBV6-2/TRBV6-3
D gene: TRBD2

CDR3 DNA: TGTGCCAGCAGTTACCAGGGGCACGAGCAGTACTTC
CDR3 protein: CASSYQGHEQYF
J gene: TRBJ2-7
clone size: many
V gene: TRBV6-5
D gene: NA

CDR3 DNA: TGTGCCAGCAGCCCGGGACGGCCGGCCGAGCAGTACTTC
CDR3 protein: CASSPGRPAEQYF
J gene: TRBJ2-7
clone size: NA
V gene: TRBV5-6
D gene: NA

CDR3 DNA: TGTGCCAGCAGCTCCGGGACAGGTAGGAATGAGCAGTTCTTC
CDR3 protein: CASSSGTGRNEQFF
J gene: TRBJ2-1
clone size: NA
V gene: TRBV11-3
D gene: TRBD1

CDR3 DNA: TGTGCCAGTAGTAAGGGGGGTACTAGCGGGGACTACGAGCAGTACTTC
CDR3 protein: CASSKGGTSGDYEQYF
J gene: TRBJ2-7
clone size: medium-sized
V gene: TRBV19
D gene: TRBD2

CDR3 DNA: TGCAGTGCTAGAGATGCGGCACCGGTCCAAGAGACCCAGTACTTC
CDR3 protein: CSARDAAPVQETQYF
J gene: TRBJ2-5
clone size: NA
V gene: TRBV20-1
D gene: NA

CDR3 DNA: TGTGCCAGTACGGGATCAAGTCGAGAGACCCAGTACTTC
CDR3 protein: CASTGSSRETQYF
J gene: TRBJ2-5
clone size: medium-sized
V gene: TRBV19
D gene: NA

CDR3 DNA: TGTGCCAGCCGGGACAGGGGCTACGAGCAGTACTTC
CDR3 protein: CASRDRGYEQYF
J gene: TRBJ2-7
clone size: many
V gene: TRBV6-1
D gene: TRBD1

CDR3 DNA: TGCGCCAGCAGCTTGGGCTGGGACCGCATTATATATTTT
CDR3 protein: CASSLGWDRIIYF
J gene: TRBJ1-3
clone size: NA
V gene: TRBV5-1
D gene: NA

CDR3 DNA: TGTGCCAGCAGTTTATCATCCGCGACTACGTCCTACGAGCAGTACTTC
CDR3 protein: CASSLSSATTSYEQYF
J gene: TRBJ2-7
clone size: medium-sized
V gene: TRBV27
D gene: NA

CDR3 DNA: TGTGCCAGCAGCGGGACAGGGGGAAATTCACCCCTCCACTTT
CDR3 protein: CASSGTGGNSPLHF
J gene: TRBJ1-6
clone size: NA
V gene: TRBV5-5
D gene: TRBD1

CDR3 DNA: TGTGCCAGCAGGCGCTCCTACGAGCAGTACTTC
CDR3 protein: CASRRSYEQYF
J gene: TRBJ2-7
clone size: few
V gene: TRBV6-2/TRBV6-3
D gene: NA

CDR3 DNA: TGTGCCAGTAGTATCCGGACAGGGGGTTACGAGCAGTACTTC
CDR3 protein: CASSIRTGGYEQYF
J gene: TRBJ2-7
clone size: NA
V gene: TRBV19
D gene: TRBD1

CDR3 DNA: TGTGCCAGTAGTATAACGAGTTGGGGCACCGGGCCCAATCAGCCCCAGCATTTT
CDR3 protein: CASSITSWGTGPNQPQHF
J gene: TRBJ1-5
clone size: few
V gene: TRBV19
D gene: NA

CDR3 DNA: TGTGCCAGCAGCCTTAACGGGGATACGCAGTATTTT
CDR3 protein: CASSLNGDTQYF
J gene: TRBJ2-3
clone size: NA
V gene: TRBV12-3/TRBV12-4
D gene: NA

CDR3 DNA: TGTGCCAGCAGTTTTACGGATAAAGAGACCCAGTACTTC
CDR3 protein: CASSFTDKETQYF
J gene: TRBJ2-5
clone size: few
V gene: TRBV27
D gene: NA

CDR3 DNA: TGCGCCAGCAGCCTGAACTCTCAGGTGGCAGATACGCAGTATTTT
CDR3 protein: CASSLNSQVADTQYF
J gene: TRBJ2-3
clone size: NA
V gene: TRBV4-1
D gene: NA

CDR3 DNA: TGCGCCAGCAGCCCACCCCTAACAGATACGCAGTATTTT
CDR3 protein: CASSPPLTDTQYF
J gene: TRBJ2-3
clone size: NA
V gene: TRBV5-1
D gene: NA

CDR3 DNA: TGTGCCAGCAGCCCTAGCGGGGGAGGTGAGCAGTTCTTC
CDR3 protein: CASSPSGGGEQFF
J gene: TRBJ2-1
clone size: NA
V gene: TRBV11-3
D gene: TRBD2

CDR3 DNA: TGTGCCAGCAGCACGGGACAGGGGAATCAGCCCCAGCATTTT
CDR3 protein: CASSTGQGNQPQHF
J gene: TRBJ1-5
clone size: once
V gene: TRBV5-4
D gene: TRBD1

CDR3 DNA: TGCAGCGTTGAAGGGACAGCTACCTATGGCTACACCTTC
CDR3 protein: CSVEGTATYGYTF
J gene: TRBJ1-2
clone size: medium-sized
V gene: TRBV29-1
D gene: NA

CDR3 DNA: TGTGCCAGCAGTTTAAGAGATACGAAGTATTTT
CDR3 protein: CASSLRDTKYF
J gene: TRBJ2-3
clone size: NA
V gene: TRBV12-3/TRBV12-4
D gene: NA

CDR3 DNA: TGCGCCAGCAGCTTTTGGGCAAACTATGGCTACACCTTC
CDR3 protein: CASSFWANYGYTF
J gene: TRBJ1-2
clone size: few
V gene: TRBV5-1
D gene: NA

CDR3 DNA: TGTGCCAGCAGCTGGGGACAGGAAGCTTATGGCTACACCTTC
CDR3 protein: CASSWGQEAYGYTF
J gene: TRBJ1-2
clone size: few
V gene: TRBV5-6
D gene: TRBD1

CDR3 DNA: TGTGCCAGCAGCACAGGACCCGGCTATGGCTACACCTTC
CDR3 protein: CASSTGPGYGYTF
J gene: TRBJ1-2
clone size: NA
V gene: TRBV11-1
D gene: NA

CDR3 DNA: TGTGCCAGTAGTCCCAAGGCGGCCCCTGGAAACACCATATATTTT
CDR3 protein: CASSPKAAPGNTIYF
J gene: TRBJ1-3
clone size: few
V gene: TRBV19
D gene: NA

CDR3 DNA: TGTGCCAGCAGCTTAGCGGGGTCCGATCAGCCCCAGCATTTT
CDR3 protein: CASSLAGSDQPQHF
J gene: TRBJ1-5
clone size: NA
V gene: TRBV7-9
D gene: NA

CDR3 DNA: TGTGCCAGCAGTGTTGGACAGGGTGCGGGGGTAAGCCCAGAATTTTACTCTGGGGCCAACGTCCTGACTTTC
CDR3 protein: CASSVGQGAGVSPEFYSGANVLTF
J gene: TRBJ2-6
clone size: NA
V gene: TRBV27
D gene: NA

CDR3 DNA: TGTGCCAGCAGCCAAGATCGGCTTCAGGGGCGCGAGCAGTACTTC
CDR3 protein: CASSQDRLQGREQYF
J gene: TRBJ2-7
clone size: NA
V gene: TRBV4-2
D gene: NA

CDR3 DNA: TGTGCCTGGAGTGGCTACCCCGGGGGCATTCAGTACTTC
CDR3 protein: CAWSGYPGGIQYF
J gene: TRBJ2-4
clone size: NA
V gene: TRBV30
D gene: NA

CDR3 DNA: TGTGCCAGCAGCTCGGACAGTAATGGCTACACCTTC
CDR3 protein: CASSSDSNGYTF
J gene: TRBJ1-2
clone size: NA
V gene: TRBV5-4
D gene: NA

CDR3 DNA: TGTGCCAGCACCGACCGGGGACTTAATGAAAAACTGTTTTTT
CDR3 protein: CASTDRGLNEKLFF
J gene: TRBJ1-4
clone size: NA
V gene: TRBV18
D gene: NA

CDR3 DNA: TGTGCCAGCAGCTTGGGCAGGGGGCGCGTCTATGGCTACACCTTC
CDR3 protein: CASSLGRGRVYGYTF
J gene: TRBJ1-2
clone size: NA
V gene: TRBV7-2
D gene: TRBD1

CDR3 DNA: TGTGCCAGCAGCTTGAGGAGTATGAACACTGAAGCTTTCTTT
CDR3 protein: CASSLRSMNTEAFF
J gene: TRBJ1-1
clone size: NA
V gene: TRBV5-6
D gene: NA

CDR3 DNA: TGTGCCAGCAGGAGAAGACTAGCGGGGGGGGAGACCCAGTACTTC
CDR3 protein: CASRRRLAGGETQYF
J gene: TRBJ2-5
clone size: few
V gene: TRBV6-6
D gene: TRBD2

CDR3 DNA: TGTGCCAGCAGCTTAAGCGCCTGGGAGCAGTACTTC
CDR3 protein: CASSLSAWEQYF
J gene: TRBJ2-7
clone size: NA
V gene: TRBV11-3
D gene: NA

CDR3 DNA: TGTGCCAGCAGTTCCCGTAGGCAGGTTATTCTTTTGAACACTGAAGCTTTCTTT
CDR3 protein: CASSSRRQVILLNTEAFF
J gene: TRBJ1-1
clone size: once
V gene: TRBV7-2
D gene: NA

CDR3 DNA: TGTGCCAGCAGCCGGGACAGGGGGTCCCACGAGCAGTACTTC
CDR3 protein: CASSRDRGSHEQYF
J gene: TRBJ2-7
clone size: few
V gene: TRBV6-5
D gene: TRBD1

CDR3 DNA: TGTGCCAGCTCACCACCCCGGGCGCCCACCGGGGAGCTGTTTTTT
CDR3 protein: CASSPPRAPTGELFF
J gene: TRBJ2-2
clone size: NA
V gene: TRBV18
D gene: NA

CDR3 DNA: TGTGCCAGCAGTCCACAAAAGCAAAACTGGGAGCAGTACTTC
CDR3 protein: CASSPQKQNWEQYF
J gene: TRBJ2-7
clone size: many
V gene: TRBV27
D gene: NA

CDR3 DNA: TGCAGTGCCAAGGGACTAGCGGACACAGATACGCAGTATTTT
CDR3 protein: CSAKGLADTDTQYF
J gene: TRBJ2-3
clone size: few
V gene: TRBV20-1
D gene: TRBD2

CDR3 DNA: TGTGCCAGCAGTGATTGGGGAATTCGGGAAAAACTGTTTTTT
CDR3 protein: CASSDWGIREKLFF
J gene: TRBJ1-4
clone size: few
V gene: TRBV6-1
D gene: NA

CDR3 DNA: TGTGCCAGCACCCTAAGGGGGGGGGCAGAGACCCAGTACTTC
CDR3 protein: CASTLRGGAETQYF
J gene: TRBJ2-5
clone size: many
V gene: TRBV6-1
D gene: NA

CDR3 DNA: TGCGCCACCACCCACGAGGCGCCTCAAGAGACCCAGTACTTC
CDR3 protein: CATTHEAPQETQYF
J gene: TRBJ2-5
clone size: few
V gene: TRBV5-1
D gene: NA

CDR3 DNA: TGTGCCAGCAGCTTAGGGGCCGTCTATGGCTACACCTTC
CDR3 protein: CASSLGAVYGYTF
J gene: TRBJ1-2
clone size: medium-sized
V gene: TRBV11-3
D gene: NA

CDR3 DNA: TGTGCTAGCAGCTTAGGGGCGGGAGTATACAATGAGCAGTTCTTC
CDR3 protein: CASSLGAGVYNEQFF
J gene: TRBJ2-1
clone size: NA
V gene: TRBV7-7
D gene: TRBD2